This T cell receptor (beta chain) emerged from a study of PD-L1 blockade in urothelial cancer. Study in general: It was at 3 weeks (second dose) and 6 weeks after treatment start that blood was analyzed.

Produced via immunoSEQ multiplex PCR; TCRdb's table is partial and in-frame only. The table includes around 69,000 clones, around 90% detected once. This CDR3 comprises 14 residues. CDR1 is SGHNT and CDR2 is YYREEE in the germline V gene (reference sequence). V was shortened by 4 bases and J by 2 bases, with 13 bases between the two germline ends. Whole-study findings and limits: Tumor-associated TCR clones expanded more in blood at 3 weeks in patients with durable benefit.

Time point in this sample: peripheral blood 6 weeks after treatment start. Patients' cancers were locally advanced or metastatic urothelial carcinomas. The number of samples from each patient was between 1 and 8, taken pretreatment and on-treatment. In the case of this clone: Antigen: not known.

The sample was PBMCs, taken around atezolizumab (anti-PD-L1) treatment. The genes are TRBV5-4 and TRBJ2-7; unclear D gene. The clonotype originates from a woman of 80 years or more with urothelial cancer. CDR3 loop: CASSPETDPYEQYF. The DNA for the CDR3 is TGTGCCAGCAGCCCGGAGACGGATCCCTACGAGCAGTACTTC. The entire variable domain, with the rest obtained from reference TRBV5-4 and TRBJ2-7, is as follows: ETGVTQSPTHLIKTRGQQVTLRCSSQSGHNTVSWYQQALGQGPQFIFQYYREEENGRGNFPPRFSGLQFPNYSSELNVNALELDDSALYLCASSPETDPYEQYFGPGTRLTVT.